Below are 7 T cell receptor beta chains sequenced from a single sample in a study of CD8 T cells in ankylosing spondylitis. Regarding the study as a whole: Among TCR beta sequences, a motif of roughly 8 highly homologous variants appeared characteristic of ankylosing spondylitis blood.

MiXCR, applied by TCRdb to the 5' RACE reads, yields one record per CDR3 protein. The table lists about 450,000 distinct CDR3 sequences, 20% to 30% of them singletons. These TCRs are of unknown antigen specificity. Sample: blood, either unsorted or a sorted T cell fraction (not recorded which). The source of these receptors is a male donor with ankylosing spondylitis.

The rearrangement links TRBV4-1 to TRBJ1-1; 7 bases are shared with TRBD1. Germline V lookup: CDR1 MGHRA, CDR2 YSYEKL. The V segment lost 2 bases and the J segment 3 bases; nucleotides outside the gene matches: 6. CDR3 length: 15 amino acids. CDR3 DNA sequence: TGCGCCAGCAGCCAACAAGGGGGCCAGGACACTGAAGCTTTCTTT. Encoded protein: CASSQQGGQDTEAFF.

The gene calls are TRBV5-1 and TRBJ1-1; D is perhaps TRBD1 (6 bases). V was clipped by 0 bases and J by 1 base, with 10 bases between them. The CDR3 length is 15 residues. Germline values: CDR1 SGHRS, CDR2 YFSETQ. CDR3 in amino acids: CASSLGAGANTEAFF. The DNA of the CDR3 is TGCGCCAGCAGCTTGGGGGCAGGGGCGAACACTGAAGCTTTCTTT.

The sample holds a few counts of this clonotype. The chain carries TRBV20-1 and TRBJ1-1; perhaps TRBD1 as D (5 bases). CDR1 is DFQATT and CDR2 is SNEGSKA in the germline V gene (reference sequence). V lost 0 bases to trimming and J lost 3 bases, with 8 bases between them. The CDR3 sequence is 13 residues long. This chain's CDR3 is CSARDARDTEAFF. The CDR3 region has the DNA TGCAGTGCTAGAGATGCCAGGGACACTGAAGCTTTCTTT.

The rearrangement joins TRBV7-6 to TRBJ2-7; no reliable D call. In germline, CDR1 is SGHVS, CDR2 FNYEAQ. The CDR3 has 12 amino acids. Trimming left V 1 base short and J 7 bases short, with 8 bases between. The CDR3, as DNA: TGTGCCAGCAGCTTAGGAGTAGGGGAGCAGTACTTC. Residues: CASSLGVGEQYF.

This clonotype was counted at least ten times. The chain links TRBV11-3 to TRBJ2-1; D gene ambiguous. Looked up from germline, CDR1 is SGHNT and CDR2 is YENEEA. The CDR3 runs 15 residues. The ends were cut back, 4 bases at V and 6 bases at J, with 16 bases in the middle. CDR3 residues: CASSSRSLGGNEQFF. CDR3 nucleotides: TGTGCCAGCAGCTCCCGCAGTTTGGGCGGCAATGAGCAGTTCTTC.

The V gene is TRBV5-6, the J gene TRBJ2-1, with no clear D. The CDR3 spans 15 residues. V lost 1 base, J lost 0 bases, and 8 bases lay in between. Germline V lookup: CDR1 SGHDT, CDR2 YYEEEE. In DNA form, the CDR3 reads TGTGCCAGCAGCTTGTTTGCTATCTCCTACAATGAGCAGTTCTTC. It translates to CASSLFAISYNEQFF.

This chain uses TRBV12-3 or TRBV12-4 with TRBJ1-5; TRBD1 might be the D (6 bases). The CDR3 contains 13 residues. Between the trimmed V and J ends, which lost 4 bases and 4 bases, there was a span of 8 bases. CDR3 residues: CASSWTVNQPQHF. CDR3 DNA: TGTGCCAGCAGTTGGACAGTTAATCAGCCCCAGCATTTT.